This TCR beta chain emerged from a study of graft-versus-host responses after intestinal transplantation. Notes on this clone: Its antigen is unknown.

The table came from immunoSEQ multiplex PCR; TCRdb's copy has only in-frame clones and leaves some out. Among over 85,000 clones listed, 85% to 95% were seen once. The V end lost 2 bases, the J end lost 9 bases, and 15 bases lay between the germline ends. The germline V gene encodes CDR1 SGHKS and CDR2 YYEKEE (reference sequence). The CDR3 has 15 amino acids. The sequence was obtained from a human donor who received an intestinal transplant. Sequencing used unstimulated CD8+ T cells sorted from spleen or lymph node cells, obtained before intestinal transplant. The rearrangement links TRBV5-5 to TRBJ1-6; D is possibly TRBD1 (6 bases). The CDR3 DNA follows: TGTGCCAGCAGCTTCGGGGGGCTCGAGGGTTCACCCCTCCACTTT. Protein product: CASSFGGLEGSPLHF.